These 31 T cell receptor beta chains originate from one sample sequenced in a study of PD-L1 blockade in urothelial cancer (dated by TCRdb to between 2016 and 2019). Preparation of the library involved the immunoSEQ multiplex PCR assay. Held by TCRdb, this immuneACCESS table contains in-frame sequences only and omits some clones. Under half of the omission traces to an unresolved V gene where checked; the cause of the rest is unknown. Across this sample there are more than 60,000 clones, with 88% seen only once. The ten largest clones add up to about 11% of the sample. Explained via the paper, the time point label denotes: peripheral blood 6 weeks after treatment start. Sequencing used PBMCs, obtained around atezolizumab (anti-PD-L1) treatment. The receptors stem from a man in his 60s with urothelial cancer.

This chain joins TRBV11-3 and TRBJ2-4; 10 bases fit TRBD1. From germline, CDR1 is SGHNT and CDR2 YENEEA. The length of the CDR3 is 15 residues. Losses at the gene ends were 5 bases for V and 8 bases for J; bases not matched to a gene: 9. The CDR3 region is CASSLSRDRGDIQYF. CDR3 DNA: TGTGCCAGCAGCCTCAGCCGGGACAGGGGCGACATTCAGTACTTC.

The chain is built from TRBV28 and TRBJ2-5; 15 positions agree with TRBD2. Germline V gene lookup returns CDR1 MDHEN and CDR2 SYDVKM. Germline trimming cut 2 bases from V and 5 bases from J; bases unmatched to any gene: 12. The CDR3 has 19 amino acids. CDR3: CASSLGGTSGRLGRETQYF. CDR3 bases: TGTGCCAGCAGTTTAGGGGGGACTAGCGGGAGGTTGGGGAGGGAGACCCAGTACTTC.

The rearrangement joins TRBV27 to TRBJ1-6; no firm D call. Germline values: CDR1 MNHEY, CDR2 SMNVEV (reference sequence). The CDR3 covers 13 residues. V was trimmed by 5 bases and J by 7 bases, leaving 9 bases between them. CDR3 in DNA: TGTGCCAGCAGTCTACCTAGGAATTCACCCCTCCACTTT. The encoded protein is CASSLPRNSPLHF.

The rearrangement joins TRBV11-2 to TRBJ2-5; the match to TRBD2 covers 9 bases. Germline CDR1 and CDR2: SGHAT and FQNNGV. The CDR3 sequence is 15 residues long. V shed 0 bases, J shed 4 bases, and the junction held 3 bases outside the gene matches. CDR3 in DNA: TGTGCCAGCAGCTTAGATCTGACTAGCGGAGAGACCCAGTACTTC. Its protein product is CASSLDLTSGETQYF. Based on the CDR3 plus reference TRBV11-2 and TRBJ2-5, the full variable domain is EAGVAQSPRYKIIEKRQSVAFWCNPISGHATLYWYQQILGQGPKLLIQFQNNGVVDDSQLPKDRFSAERLKGVDSTLKIQPAKLEDSAVYLCASSLDLTSGETQYFGPGTRLLVL.

This clone occurred once. V gene TRBV5-1 combines with J gene TRBJ2-7, with 8 bases matching TRBD1. Per germline, CDR1 SGHRS and CDR2 YFSETQ. The V gene end was trimmed by 3 bases and the J gene end by 6 bases; junction bases not matched to a gene: 5. CDR3 length equals 13 residues. The CDR3 DNA reads as TGCGCCAGCAGCTACTCAGGGGGCGGCGAGCAGTACTTC. Its protein is CASSYSGGGEQYF.

The V gene is TRBV7-2, the J gene TRBJ1-3; 7 bases match TRBD1. CDR3 length equals 18 residues. V lost 4 bases and J lost 0; bases outside the gene matches: 12. The germline V gene has CDR1 SGHTA and CDR2 FQGNSA. The CDR3 region is CASSSQPGDRSSGNTIYF. Here the CDR3 DNA reads TGTGCCAGCAGCTCACAACCAGGGGACAGAAGCTCTGGAAACACCATATATTTT.

The chain is built from TRBV5-8 and TRBJ1-2; TRBD1 aligns across 7 bases. J lost 7 bases, V lost 0 bases, and 15 bases had no gene match. Looked up from germline, CDR1 is SGHTS and CDR2 is YDEGEE. This CDR3 is built from 17 residues. Written as DNA, the CDR3 is TGTGCCAGCAGCTTGGCTTTGAGGACAGGCGTAACCTTTGGCTACACCTTC. Residues: CASSLALRTGVTFGYTF.

The rearrangement links TRBV7-8 to TRBJ1-5; the D is unclear. The V gene's germline CDR1 is SGHVS and CDR2 FQNEAQ. The CDR3 extends over 15 amino acids. V shed 4 bases and J shed 4 bases, with 14 bases lying between them. The CDR3 loop reads CASSSWTERNQPQHF. The CDR3, as DNA: TGTGCCAGCAGCTCCTGGACGGAGCGGAATCAGCCCCAGCATTTT.

The V gene is TRBV5-4, the J gene TRBJ2-1; 9 bases fit TRBD1. Germline assignment: CDR1 SGHNT and CDR2 YYREEE (reference sequence). The CDR3 is 14 amino acids. V shed 0 bases and J 7 bases; nucleotides not matched to a gene: 2. CDR3 sequence reads: CASSLGQGGNEQFF. CDR3 bases: TGTGCCAGCAGCTTGGGACAGGGGGGGAATGAGCAGTTCTTC.

This clone is a singleton in its sample. The chain uses TRBV4-2 and TRBJ2-2, with 9 bases matching TRBD2. J lost 4 bases, V lost 3 bases, and 6 bases had no gene match. The germline V gene encodes CDR1 LGHNA and CDR2 YNFKEQ. The CDR3 extends over 16 amino acids. The CDR3 spells CASSQEAGGSTGELFF. The CDR3 nucleotides read TGTGCCAGCAGCCAGGAAGCGGGGGGATCCACCGGGGAGCTGTTTTTT.

The V call is TRBV7-3, the J call TRBJ2-5, with 9 bases lining up with TRBD1. The germline V gene encodes CDR1 SGHTA and CDR2 FQGTGA. The CDR3 contains 15 residues. V dropped 3 bases and J dropped 5; count of bases not matched to a gene: 7. CDR3 sequence: CASSLTGGGWETQYF. The DNA of the CDR3 is TGTGCCAGCAGCTTGACAGGGGGAGGTTGGGAGACCCAGTACTTC.

For this clone: The junction shows a germline mismatch at one end, possibly a read error. This rearrangement joins TRBV13 to TRBJ2-2; D is perhaps TRBD2 (5 bases). Germline loops: CDR1 PRHDT, CDR2 FYEKMQ (reference sequence). The CDR3 consists of 15 residues. The CDR3 sequence is CASSLVGRNTGELFF. CDR3 sequence (DNA): TGTGCCAGCAGTTTAGTGGGGAGGAACACCGGGGAGCTGTTTTTT.

This clone was seen once. This rearrangement joins TRBV5-4 to TRBJ2-1, with 7 positions matching TRBD2. This CDR3 region has 12 residues. CDR1 is SGHNT and CDR2 is YYREEE in the germline V gene (reference sequence). V lost 4 bases, J lost 13 bases, and 8 bases stayed unmatched. CDR3 loop: CASSRGGDYQFF. CDR3 DNA sequence: TGTGCCAGCAGCCGAGGCGGGGACTACCAGTTCTTC. The full variable domain, rest sourced from reference TRBV5-4 and TRBJ2-1, is ETGVTQSPTHLIKTRGQQVTLRCSSQSGHNTVSWYQQALGQGPQFIFQYYREEENGRGNFPPRFSGLQFPNYSSELNVNALELDDSALYLCASSRGGDYQFFGPGTRLTVL.

The chain employs TRBV29-1 and TRBJ2-1, with TRBD1 as a possible D gene (6 bases). The V end was cut by 3 bases, the J end by 7 bases, with 22 bases between. Looked up from germline, CDR1 is SQVTM and CDR2 is ANQGSEA. The CDR3 is 16 residues long. CDR3 nucleotide sequence: TGCAGCGTTGATTTTCGCGGCAGGGGTCCGGGGAATGAGCAGTTCTTC. This encodes CSVDFRGRGPGNEQFF.

The chain combines TRBV28 with TRBJ1-5; TRBD1 agrees at 8 bases. Germline-derived CDR1 and CDR2 are MDHEN and SYDVKM. The junction had 10 bases not matched to a gene; V was cut back by 5 bases and J by 7 bases. The CDR3 has 15 residues. The CDR3 DNA reads TGTGCCAGCAGTCAAAGGACAGGGCGAGGGCAGCCCCAGCATTTT. Its protein product is CASSQRTGRGQPQHF.

This clone was found a few times. This chain links TRBV19 with TRBJ1-1, with 9 bases lining up with TRBD1. The V gene's germline CDR1 is LNHDA and CDR2 SQIVND (reference sequence). This CDR3 region has 14 residues. The V gene end was trimmed by 5 bases and the J gene end by 7 bases; junction bases not matched to a gene: 8. This chain's CDR3 is CASSRTGGIVEAFF. The CDR3, as DNA: TGTGCCAGTAGTCGTACAGGGGGCATAGTTGAAGCTTTCTTT.

The rearrangement joins TRBV7-3 to TRBJ2-1; TRBD2 matches at 7 bases. After removal of 5 bases from V and 9 bases from J, the junction contained 10 bases not matched to a gene. Per the germline V gene, CDR1 is SGHTA and CDR2 is FQGTGA. CDR3 length: 14 amino acids. The CDR3 reads CASSTQDTSVEQFF. For the CDR3, the DNA is TGTGCCAGCAGCACCCAAGATACTAGCGTTGAGCAGTTCTTC.

The rearrangement uses TRBV6-6 and TRBJ2-3; 11 bases line up with TRBD2. This CDR3 spans 15 amino acids. CDR1 and CDR2 (germline): MNHNY, SVGAGI (reference sequence). V was pared by 2 bases and J by 6 bases, with 4 bases of the junction left unmatched. CDR3 bases: TGTGCCAGCAGTTACCGACTAGCGGGACAGGATACGCAGTATTTT. The encoded protein is CASSYRLAGQDTQYF.

The rearrangement links TRBV15 to TRBJ2-7, with 7 bases fitting TRBD2. Germline V lookup: CDR1 LNHNV, CDR2 YYDKDF (reference sequence). There are 17 residues in the CDR3. V lost 1 base, J lost 2 bases, and 11 bases stayed unmatched. In nucleotides, the CDR3 is TGTGCCACCAGCAGAGCCCGGGGGGAGCTGGGGCCCTACGAGCAGTACTTC. Its protein product is CATSRARGELGPYEQYF.

The rearrangement links TRBV9 to TRBJ1-6, with 9 nucleotides matching TRBD1. CDR1 and CDR2 from the germline V gene are SGDLS and YYNGEE. The CDR3 is 16 residues long. Trimming at V came to 4 bases and at J to 7 bases, leaving 9 bases not matched to a gene. The DNA for the CDR3 is TGTGCCAGCAGCACCCGAACGGGACAGGGAAATTCACCCCTCCACTTT. As protein: CASSTRTGQGNSPLHF.

As for this clone: The junction departs from the called germline gene at one end, perhaps through a read error. The rearrangement uses TRBV18 and TRBJ2-5; 7 bases are a match to TRBD1. CDR3 length: 15 residues. Germline CDR1 and CDR2: KGHSH and LQKENI. As DNA, the CDR3 is TGTGCCAGCTCTCCACCGTCCAGGGGGATGGAGACCCAGTACTTC. Its translation: CASSPPSRGMETQYF.

This clone was seen only once. The chain carries TRBV18 and TRBJ2-7, with a possible D match to TRBD2 (5 bases). The CDR3 is made up of 18 amino acids. The V gene lost 0 bases and the J gene lost 5 bases, with 23 bases spanning the gap. Germline assignment: CDR1 KGHSH and CDR2 LQKENI. The CDR3 DNA reads as TGTGCCAGCTCACCACCCCGGGAAGGGCAAAAGTACGAGCACGAGCAGTACTTC. Encoded protein: CASSPPREGQKYEHEQYF.

J is TRBJ1-1 and V is TRBV27; TRBD1 matches at 7 bases. V lost 5 bases, J lost 4 bases, and 7 bases stayed unmatched. This CDR3 contains 14 residues. The germline gives CDR1 MNHEY, CDR2 SMNVEV (reference sequence). Here the CDR3 DNA reads TGTGCCAGCAGTCCTATACAGGGGTCCACTGAAGCTTTCTTT. This sequence encodes CASSPIQGSTEAFF.

The rearrangement links TRBV6-5 to TRBJ2-7, with D unclear. Germline V lookup: CDR1 MNHEY, CDR2 SVGAGI. V dropped 6 bases and J dropped 3 bases, with 12 bases sitting between them. The CDR3 sequence is 13 residues long. The DNA of the CDR3 is TGTGCCAGCAGGGAGCTGCGGCGCTACGAGCAGTACTTC. This translates into CASRELRRYEQYF.

The chain couples TRBV5-4 to TRBJ2-3; perhaps TRBD1 as D (7 bases). Germline CDR1 is SGHNT and CDR2 is YYREEE (reference sequence). Trimming cost V 0 bases and J 0 bases, with 14 bases left between them. The CDR3 spans 17 residues. CDR3 protein: CASSLGRGQISTDTQYF. The DNA for the CDR3 is TGTGCCAGCAGCTTGGGGCGGGGACAGATTAGCACAGATACGCAGTATTTT. The full variable domain, with the rest looked up from reference TRBV5-4 and TRBJ2-3, is ETGVTQSPTHLIKTRGQQVTLRCSSQSGHNTVSWYQQALGQGPQFIFQYYREEENGRGNFPPRFSGLQFPNYSSELNVNALELDDSALYLCASSLGRGQISTDTQYFGPGTRLTVL.

This chain uses TRBV6-5 with TRBJ1-5, with 7 positions matching TRBD1. The V gene's germline CDR1 is MNHEY and CDR2 SVGAGI. V gave up 2 bases and J gave up 6 bases; unmatched junction bases: 4. The CDR3 has 14 residues. The CDR3 region is CASSYATGTQPQHF. As DNA, the CDR3 is TGTGCCAGCAGTTACGCGACAGGGACTCAGCCCCAGCATTTT.

The chain joins TRBV9 to TRBJ2-7, with 11 bases aligning to TRBD2. J lost 4 bases, V lost 0 bases, and 3 bases had no gene match. CDR3 length: 15 amino acids. Germline V gives CDR1 SGDLS, CDR2 YYNGEE. The CDR3 region has the DNA TGTGCCAGCAGCGTAGACGGGACTAGCGGTTACGAGCAGTACTTC. It is translated as CASSVDGTSGYEQYF.

The chain joins TRBV4-3 to TRBJ2-5, with 7 bases that match TRBD1. Per the germline V gene, CDR1 is LGHNA and CDR2 is YSLEER. CDR3 size: 15 residues. V lost 0 bases, J lost 2 bases, and 3 bases stayed unmatched. The CDR3 DNA follows: TGCGCCAGCAGCCAAGAACTCAGGGGGCAAGAGACCCAGTACTTC. Translated: CASSQELRGQETQYF.

This rearrangement joins TRBV7-9 to TRBJ2-7; 8 bases fit TRBD2. Per the germline V gene, CDR1 is SEHNR and CDR2 is FQNEAQ (reference sequence). V trimming: 3 bases; J trimming: 6 bases; junction bases outside the gene matches: 16. The CDR3 is made up of 17 amino acids. For the CDR3, the DNA is TGTGCCAGCAGCTTTTCTTACTTTGAGCGGGAGAGTCGCGAGCAGTACTTC. Translating gives CASSFSYFERESREQYF.

The rearrangement uses TRBV11-2 and TRBJ1-4; possible D gene TRBD1, 6 bases. This CDR3 is 18 amino acids long. V lost 5 bases to trimming and J lost 0 bases, with 19 bases between them. Per the germline V gene, CDR1 is SGHAT and CDR2 is FQNNGV. The CDR3 sequence is CASSQMDSRFTTNEKLFF. CDR3 DNA sequence: TGTGCCAGCAGCCAAATGGACAGCCGATTTACAACTAATGAAAAACTGTTTTTT.

The table lists this clone with a count of one. The V and J genes are TRBV27 and TRBJ2-3; TRBD2 agrees at 9 bases. Per germline, CDR1 MNHEY and CDR2 SMNVEV (reference sequence). The V segment lost 7 bases and the J segment 5 bases; nucleotides outside the gene matches: 10. The CDR3 spans 15 residues. The CDR3 sequence is CASTLRGLAKDTQYF. In nucleotides, the CDR3 is TGTGCCAGCACCCTTAGGGGACTAGCTAAAGATACGCAGTATTTT.